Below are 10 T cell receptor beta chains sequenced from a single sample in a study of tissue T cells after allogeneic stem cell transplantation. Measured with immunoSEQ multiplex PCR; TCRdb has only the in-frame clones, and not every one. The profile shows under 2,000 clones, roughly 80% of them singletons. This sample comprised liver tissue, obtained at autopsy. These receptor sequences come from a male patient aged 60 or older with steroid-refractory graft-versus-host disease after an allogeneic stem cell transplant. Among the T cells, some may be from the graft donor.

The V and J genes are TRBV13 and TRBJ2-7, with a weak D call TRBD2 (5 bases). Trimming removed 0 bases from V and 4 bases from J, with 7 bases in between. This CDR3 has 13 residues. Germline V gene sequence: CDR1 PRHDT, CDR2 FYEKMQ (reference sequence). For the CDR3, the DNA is TGTGCCAGCAGCTTAGGACGGGGATACGAGCAGTACTTC. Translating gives CASSLGRGYEQYF.

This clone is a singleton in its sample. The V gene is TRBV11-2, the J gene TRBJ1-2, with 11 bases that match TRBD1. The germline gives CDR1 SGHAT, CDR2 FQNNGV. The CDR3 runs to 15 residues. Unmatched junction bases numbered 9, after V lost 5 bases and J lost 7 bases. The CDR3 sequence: CASSLGQGAIGGYTF. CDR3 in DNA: TGTGCCAGCAGCCTAGGACAGGGGGCTATTGGTGGCTACACCTTC.

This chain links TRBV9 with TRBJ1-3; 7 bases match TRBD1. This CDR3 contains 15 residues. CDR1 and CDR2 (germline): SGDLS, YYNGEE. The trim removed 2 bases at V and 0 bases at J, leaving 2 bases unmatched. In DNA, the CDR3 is TGTGCCAGCAGCGTTGGGACAGTCTCTGGAAACACCATATATTTT. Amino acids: CASSVGTVSGNTIYF.

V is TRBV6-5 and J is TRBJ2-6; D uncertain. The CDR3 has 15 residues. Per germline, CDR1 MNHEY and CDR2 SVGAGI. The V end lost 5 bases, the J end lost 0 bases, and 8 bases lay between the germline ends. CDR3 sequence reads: CASSRRPSGANVLTF. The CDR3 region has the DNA TGTGCCAGCAGTAGGCGGCCCTCTGGGGCCAACGTCCTGACTTTC.

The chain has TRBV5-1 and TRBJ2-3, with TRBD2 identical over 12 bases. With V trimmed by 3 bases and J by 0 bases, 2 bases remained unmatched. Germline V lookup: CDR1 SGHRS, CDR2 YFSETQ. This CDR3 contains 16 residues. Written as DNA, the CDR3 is TGCGCCAGCAGCTCTAGCGGGGGGGCTAGCACAGATACGCAGTATTTT. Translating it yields CASSSSGGASTDTQYF. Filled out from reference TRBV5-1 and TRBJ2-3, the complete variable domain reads KAGVTQTPRYLIKTRGQQVTLSCSPISGHRSVSWYQQTPGQGLQFLFEYFSETQRNKGNFPGRFSGRQFSNSRSEMNVSTLELGDSALYLCASSSSGGASTDTQYFGPGTRLTVL.

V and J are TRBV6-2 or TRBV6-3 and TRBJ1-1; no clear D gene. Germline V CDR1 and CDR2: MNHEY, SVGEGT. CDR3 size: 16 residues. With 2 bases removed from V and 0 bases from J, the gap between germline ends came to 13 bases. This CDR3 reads CASSYGVGQLNTEAFF. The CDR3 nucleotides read TGTGCCAGCAGTTACGGGGTCGGGCAGTTGAACACTGAAGCTTTCTTT.

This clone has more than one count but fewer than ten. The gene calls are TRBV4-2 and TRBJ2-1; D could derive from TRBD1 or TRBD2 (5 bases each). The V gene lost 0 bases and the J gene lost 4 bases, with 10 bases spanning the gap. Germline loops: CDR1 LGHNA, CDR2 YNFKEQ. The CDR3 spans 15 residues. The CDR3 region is CASSQDVGGYNEQFF. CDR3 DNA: TGTGCCAGCAGCCAAGATGTTGGGGGATACAATGAGCAGTTCTTC.

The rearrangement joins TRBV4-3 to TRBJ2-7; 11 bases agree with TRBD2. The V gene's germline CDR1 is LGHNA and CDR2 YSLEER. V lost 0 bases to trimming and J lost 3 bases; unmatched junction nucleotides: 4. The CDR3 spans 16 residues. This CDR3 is CASSQDGTSGFYEQYF. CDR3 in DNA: TGCGCCAGCAGCCAAGATGGGACTAGCGGTTTCTACGAGCAGTACTTC.

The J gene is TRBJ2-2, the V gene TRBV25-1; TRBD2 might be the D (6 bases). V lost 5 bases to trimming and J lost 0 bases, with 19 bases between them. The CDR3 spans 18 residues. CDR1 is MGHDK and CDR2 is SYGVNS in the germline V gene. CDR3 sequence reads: CASSPHPAGTSNTGELFF. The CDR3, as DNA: TGTGCCAGCAGTCCACATCCAGCCGGGACTTCGAACACCGGGGAGCTGTTTTTT. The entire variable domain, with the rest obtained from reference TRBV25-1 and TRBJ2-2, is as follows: EADIYQTPRYLVIGTGKKITLECSQTMGHDKMYWYQQDPGMELHLIHYSYGVNSTEKGDLSSESTVSRIRTEHFPLTLESARPSHTSQYLCASSPHPAGTSNTGELFFGEGSRLTVL.

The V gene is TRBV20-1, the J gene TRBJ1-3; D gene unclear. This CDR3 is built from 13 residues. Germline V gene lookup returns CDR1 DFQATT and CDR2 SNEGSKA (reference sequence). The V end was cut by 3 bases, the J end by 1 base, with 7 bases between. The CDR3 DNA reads TGCAGTGCTAGTGTCCATTCTGGAAACACCATATATTTT. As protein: CSASVHSGNTIYF.